The entry below describes one T cell receptor (beta chain). The data stem from a study of blood T cell repertoires in COVID-19. Study in general: Samples representing acute and convalescent COVID-19 were sourced from the United States, Italy and Spain. PBMCs, B-cell-depleted T cells, or T cells were the source of the cDNA or gDNA that made up the material.

In the authors' methods: Estimation of nucleated cell counts was performed using reference gene primer amplification. The method was immunoSEQ multiplex PCR; TCRdb's version includes in-frame clones alone and lacks a portion of them. From that table come the V and J calls and clone size; the DNA was used to work out D and trimming. The data show fewer than 350,000 clones, with around 90% seen just once and less than 10% held by the top ten. Sample: peripheral blood. The source is a man aged 18 to 30 with active or convalescent COVID-19.

The CDR3: CASGQGLGRGGYTF. The CDR3 DNA is TGTGCCAGCGGACAGGGCTTGGGAAGAGGTGGCTACACCTTC. The J gene is TRBJ1-2, the V gene TRBV9; 8 positions match TRBD1. J gave up 7 bases and V 7 bases, and 12 bases lay outside the gene matches. In germline, CDR1 is SGDLS, CDR2 YYNGEE. The CDR3 runs 14 residues.